Listed below are T cell receptor beta chains from one sample, sequenced in a study of immune cell composition in non-small cell lung cancer. Clones were sequenced by immunoSEQ multiplex PCR, and TCRdb holds only the in-frame ones, with some missing. This table holds several thousand clones, about 79% found once. The sequencing input was non-adjacent lung tissue. The source is a human donor with non-small cell lung cancer. Both conserved end residues are part of each CDR3. D genes are given only for firm matches. Not all rows give a size; the values are once, few, many and, for expanded clones, a class.

TRBJ2-6,few,NA,TRBV4-1,CASSQQGLTTGANVLTF,TGCGCCAGCAGCCAACAGGGGCTAACTACTGGGGCCAACGTCCTGACTTTC
TRBJ2-1,NA,TRBD2,TRBV4-2,CASSAGGGDSYNEQFF,TGTGCCAGCAGCGCCGGGGGGGGAGACTCCTACAATGAGCAGTTCTTC
TRBJ1-2,NA,TRBD1,TRBV4-1,CASSGTGTGTYGYTF,TGCGCCAGCAGCGGGACCGGGACAGGTACCTATGGCTACACCTTC
TRBJ2-1,NA,TRBD1,TRBV11-1,CASSFPWTGYNEQFF,TGTGCCAGCAGCTTCCCGTGGACAGGGTACAATGAGCAGTTCTTC
TRBJ1-2,NA,TRBD1,TRBV7-8,CASSKGQGVGYTF,TGTGCCAGCAGCAAAGGACAGGGCGTTGGCTACACCTTC
TRBJ2-1,NA,NA,TRBV28,CASSLRGKGPYNEQFF,TGTGCCAGCAGTTTAAGGGGAAAAGGGCCCTACAATGAGCAGTTCTTC
TRBJ2-1,medium-sized,NA,TRBV14,CASSPSSPNEQFF,TGTGCCAGCAGTCCGAGTTCGCCGAATGAGCAGTTCTTC
TRBJ2-5,NA,TRBD2,TRBV7-2,CASSLVSGRAGETQYF,TGTGCCAGCAGCTTGGTCAGCGGGAGGGCCGGGGAGACCCAGTACTTC
TRBJ2-1,few,NA,TRBV7-6,CASSSGGVYNEQFF,TGTGCCAGCAGCTCGGGCGGGGTCTACAATGAGCAGTTCTTC
TRBJ1-6,NA,NA,TRBV6-5,CASSFRDISSPLHF,TGTGCCAGCAGCTTCCGGGACATCTCTTCACCCCTCCACTTT
TRBJ1-3,NA,NA,TRBV19,CASGQSSPSGNTIYF,TGTGCCAGCGGACAGTCCTCCCCCTCTGGAAACACCATATATTTT
TRBJ2-7,few,TRBD2,TRBV28,CASRSGVSYEQYF,TGTGCCAGCAGGAGCGGGGTCTCCTACGAGCAGTACTTC
TRBJ2-2,NA,TRBD1,TRBV5-1,CASSLDRGNTGELFF,TGCGCCAGCAGCTTGGACAGGGGAAACACCGGGGAGCTGTTTTTT
TRBJ2-1,NA,NA,TRBV7-2,CASSLQRGGVSNEQFF,TGTGCCAGCAGCTTACAAAGAGGAGGGGTTAGTAATGAGCAGTTCTTC
TRBJ1-2,NA,NA,TRBV6-1,CASSSVYGYTF,TGTGCCAGCAGCTCAGTTTATGGCTACACCTTC
TRBJ2-3,NA,TRBD2,TRBV4-3,CASSPRGGGGASTDTQYF,TGCGCCAGCAGCCCCCGGGGTGGCGGGGGGGCTAGCACAGATACGCAGTATTTT